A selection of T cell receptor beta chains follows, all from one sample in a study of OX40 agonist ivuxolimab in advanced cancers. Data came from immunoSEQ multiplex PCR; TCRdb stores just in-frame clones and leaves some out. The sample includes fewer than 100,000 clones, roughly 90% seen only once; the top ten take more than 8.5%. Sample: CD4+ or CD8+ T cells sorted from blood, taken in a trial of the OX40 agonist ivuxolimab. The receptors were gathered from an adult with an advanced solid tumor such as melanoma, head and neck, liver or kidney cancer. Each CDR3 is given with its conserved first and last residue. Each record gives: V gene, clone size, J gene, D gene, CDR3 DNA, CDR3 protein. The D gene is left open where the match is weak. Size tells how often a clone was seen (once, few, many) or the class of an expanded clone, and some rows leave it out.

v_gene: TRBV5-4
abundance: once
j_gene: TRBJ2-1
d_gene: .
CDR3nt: TGTGCCAGCAGCTTATTGGGGGGCGGGGTACAGGAGTTCTTC
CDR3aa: CASSLLGGGVQEFF

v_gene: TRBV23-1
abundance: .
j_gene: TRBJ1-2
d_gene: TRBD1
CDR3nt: TGCGCCAGCAGTCAATCGGACAGGCATCCCTTCTATGGCTACACCTTC
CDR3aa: CASSQSDRHPFYGYTF

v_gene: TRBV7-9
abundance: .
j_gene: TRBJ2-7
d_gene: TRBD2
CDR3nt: TGTGCCAGCCTTCCGGGACTAGCGACAGGCGAGCAGTACTTC
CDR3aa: CASLPGLATGEQYF

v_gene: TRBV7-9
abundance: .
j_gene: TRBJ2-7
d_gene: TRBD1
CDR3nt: TGTGCCAGCAGCCACAATAACAGGGGGTCGGAGCAGTACTTC
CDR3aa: CASSHNNRGSEQYF

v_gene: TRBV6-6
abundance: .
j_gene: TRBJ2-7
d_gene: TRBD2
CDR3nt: TGTGCCAGCAGTTATAGCGGGAGTCACTACGAGCAGTACTTC
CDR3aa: CASSYSGSHYEQYF

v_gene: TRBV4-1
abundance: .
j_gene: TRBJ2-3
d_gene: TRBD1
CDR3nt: TGCGCCAGCAGCCAAGATCCGGAGACAGGGAGAGATACGCAGTATTTT
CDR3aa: CASSQDPETGRDTQYF

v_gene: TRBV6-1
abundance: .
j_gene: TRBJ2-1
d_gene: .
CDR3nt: TGTGCCAGCAGTGCGGGGTTCCCCTACAATGAGCAGTTCTTC
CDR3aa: CASSAGFPYNEQFF

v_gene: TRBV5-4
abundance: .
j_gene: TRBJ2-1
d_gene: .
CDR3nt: TGTGCCAGCAGCCTAATACTAAGCTCCTACAATGAGCAGTTCTTC
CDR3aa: CASSLILSSYNEQFF

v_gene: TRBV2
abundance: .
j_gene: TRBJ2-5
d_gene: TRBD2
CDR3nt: TGTGCCAGCAGTCCCGGACTAGGAGAGACCCAGTACTTC
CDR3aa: CASSPGLGETQYF

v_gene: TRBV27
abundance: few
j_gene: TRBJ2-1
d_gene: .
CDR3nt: TGTGCCACCCATAAGCTCCCCGTCTACAATGAGCAGTTCTTC
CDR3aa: CATHKLPVYNEQFF

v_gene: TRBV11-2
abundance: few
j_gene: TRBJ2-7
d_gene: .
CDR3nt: TGTGCCAGCAGCCTTAGTAGGGTACACGAGCAGTACTTC
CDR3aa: CASSLSRVHEQYF

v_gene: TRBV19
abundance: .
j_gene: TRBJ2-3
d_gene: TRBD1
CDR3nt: TGTGCCAGCCGGGACAGGGGGACAGATACGCAGTATTTT
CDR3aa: CASRDRGTDTQYF

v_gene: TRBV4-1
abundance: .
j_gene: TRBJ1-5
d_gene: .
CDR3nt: TGCGCCAGCAGCCAACCACTCCGAGGGCAACGCAATCAGCCCCAGCATTTT
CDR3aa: CASSQPLRGQRNQPQHF

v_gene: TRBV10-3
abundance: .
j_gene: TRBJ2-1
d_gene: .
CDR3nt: TGTGCCGCCCTGGGATCCGGGATGTCCTACAATGAGCAGTTCTTC
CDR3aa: CAALGSGMSYNEQFF

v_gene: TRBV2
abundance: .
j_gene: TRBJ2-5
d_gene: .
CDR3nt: TGTGCCAGCAGCGGACAGCTAGAAGAGACCCAGTACTTC
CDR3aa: CASSGQLEETQYF

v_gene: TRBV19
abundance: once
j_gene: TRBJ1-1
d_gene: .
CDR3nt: TGTGCCAGTAGTATAGAACACAGGGTCTACACTGAAGCTTTCTTT
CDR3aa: CASSIEHRVYTEAFF

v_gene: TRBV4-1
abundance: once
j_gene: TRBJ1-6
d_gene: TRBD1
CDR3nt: TGCGCCAGCAGCCAGACAGGGGGCATACACATTGATAATTCACCCCTCCACTTT
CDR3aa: CASSQTGGIHIDNSPLHF

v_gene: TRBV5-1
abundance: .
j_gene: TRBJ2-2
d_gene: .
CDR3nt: TGCGCCAGCAGCTTGAACGGGCCCACCGGGGAGCTGTTTTTT
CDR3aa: CASSLNGPTGELFF

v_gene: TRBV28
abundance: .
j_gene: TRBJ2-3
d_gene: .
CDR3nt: TGTGCCAGCAGTTCACCGCCCACAGATACGCAGTATTTT
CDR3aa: CASSSPPTDTQYF

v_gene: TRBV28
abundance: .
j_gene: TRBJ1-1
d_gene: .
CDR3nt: TGTGCCAGCTCGATTAACACTGAAGCTTTCTTT
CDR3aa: CASSINTEAFF

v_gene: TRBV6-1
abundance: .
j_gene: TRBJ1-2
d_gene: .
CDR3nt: TGTGCCAGCAGTGAACGTCCATCTATGGGACTATTCTATGGCTACACCTTC
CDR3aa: CASSERPSMGLFYGYTF

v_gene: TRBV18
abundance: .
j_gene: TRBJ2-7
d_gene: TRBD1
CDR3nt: TGTGCCAGCTCCTCCAGACAGGGTGGTAATCCGCAGTACTTC
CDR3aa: CASSSRQGGNPQYF

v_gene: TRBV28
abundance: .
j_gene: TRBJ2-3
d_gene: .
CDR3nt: TGTGCCAGCAGTCCCCGGGGGGCGAGCACAGATACGCAGTATTTT
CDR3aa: CASSPRGASTDTQYF

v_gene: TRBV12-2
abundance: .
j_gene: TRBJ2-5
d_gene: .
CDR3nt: TGTGCAAGTCGCTCCGGGACTAGCGGGGGCCCAGGGTGGGAGACCCAGTACTTC
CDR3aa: CASRSGTSGGPGWETQYF

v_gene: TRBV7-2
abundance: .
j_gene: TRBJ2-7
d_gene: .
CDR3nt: TGTGCCAGCAGCTCCATGGCGGGGCACTACGAGCAGTACTTC
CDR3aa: CASSSMAGHYEQYF

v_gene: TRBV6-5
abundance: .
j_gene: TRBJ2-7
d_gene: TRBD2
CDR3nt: TGTGCCAGCAGTTCCCTCCTAGCGGGAGGGGGGGAGCAGTACTTC
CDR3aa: CASSSLLAGGGEQYF

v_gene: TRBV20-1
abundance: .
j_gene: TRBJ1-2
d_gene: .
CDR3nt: TGCAGTGCTTACGACTATGGCTACACCTTC
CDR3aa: CSAYDYGYTF

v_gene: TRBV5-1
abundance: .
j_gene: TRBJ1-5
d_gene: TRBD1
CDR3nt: TGCGCCAGCAGCTTGGCCCTACTCAGAACCCCGACAGGGAAGCGCGATCAGCCCCAGCATTTT
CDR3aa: CASSLALLRTPTGKRDQPQHF